This entry concerns a single TCR beta chain. Clones were read by immunoSEQ multiplex PCR, and TCRdb kept only the in-frame ones, dropping some. The repertoire has 70,000 to 100,000 clones, roughly 91% of them found once; the top ten carry 3.5% to 4.5%. This sample stems from a study of T cell changes during pregnancy in multiple sclerosis. Trimming cost V 6 bases and J 3 bases, with 5 bases left between them. There are 12 residues in the CDR3. The germline gives CDR1 SGHTA, CDR2 FQGNSA. This sequence joins TRBV7-2 and TRBJ2-2; D remains unclear. This clonotype was obtained from a female donor with multiple sclerosis, enrolled in a pregnancy study. The sequencing used peripheral blood, collected in the first trimester of pregnancy. This CDR3 is CASSSDTGELFF. The DNA for the CDR3 is TGTGCCAGCAGTAGTGACACCGGGGAGCTGTTTTTT.